Listed here are 21 T cell receptor beta chains from one sample, sequenced in a study of blood T cell repertoires in COVID-19. Some clones are missing from TCRdb's copy, which holds only in-frame ones; the method was immunoSEQ multiplex PCR. The top ten hold approximately 3% of the sample, which has about 270,000 clones, 88% seen once. Material for sequencing was PBMCs or T cells enriched from blood (not recorded which). The receptors shown here come from a woman between 50 and 59 years old who had recovered from COVID-19.

V and J are TRBV12-3 or TRBV12-4 and TRBJ2-7, with D unclear. The CDR3 consists of 13 residues. V gave up 0 bases and J gave up 3 bases, with 6 bases separating them. This chain's CDR3 is CASSLAQNYEQYF. In nucleotides, the CDR3 is TGTGCCAGCAGTTTAGCGCAGAACTACGAGCAGTACTTC.

The rearrangement uses TRBV2 and TRBJ2-2; possibly TRBD1 for D (5 bases). This CDR3 has 15 amino acids. V lost 5 bases and J 4 bases, leaving 14 bases between the germline ends. Germline V gene data show CDR1 as SNHLY and CDR2 as FYNNEI. The CDR3 DNA reads TGTGCCAGCAGTAGGCGGCAGGGCGTCACCGGGGAGCTGTTTTTT. Encoded protein: CASSRRQGVTGELFF.

V usage is TRBV10-1 and J usage is TRBJ2-1; D remains unclear. This CDR3 contains 16 residues. The germline gives CDR1 WNHNN, CDR2 SYGVQD (reference sequence). The germline V and J ends were trimmed by 1 base and 4 bases, with 14 bases remaining between them. This CDR3 is CASSEWATQPYNEQFF. CDR3 nucleotides: TGCGCCAGCAGTGAGTGGGCAACCCAACCTTACAATGAGCAGTTCTTC.

This chain uses TRBV7-9 with TRBJ2-7; 7 bases are a match to TRBD1. Germline V gene data show CDR1 as SEHNR and CDR2 as FQNEAQ (reference sequence). CDR3 size: 16 residues. V was pared by 4 bases and J by 0 bases, with 9 bases of the junction left unmatched. The CDR3 nucleotides read TGTGCCAGCAGCTCTCGGTCCGGGACAGACTCCTACGAGCAGTACTTC. It yields the protein CASSSRSGTDSYEQYF.

There are a few counts of this clone. V usage is TRBV27 and J usage is TRBJ2-3, with 13 nucleotides matching TRBD2. This CDR3 comprises 17 residues. The germline V gene encodes CDR1 MNHEY and CDR2 SMNVEV (reference sequence). After removal of 0 bases from V and 2 bases from J, the junction contained 2 bases not matched to a gene. The CDR3 DNA sequence: TGTGCCAGCAGTTTATCGGGGACTAGCGGGATCACAGATACGCAGTATTTT. This sequence encodes CASSLSGTSGITDTQYF.

V gene TRBV4-3 combines with J gene TRBJ2-7, with a possible D match to TRBD2 (6 bases). CDR3 size: 14 residues. V was cut by 4 bases and J by 5 bases, with 15 bases left in between. Germline V gene data show CDR1 as LGHNA and CDR2 as YSLEER. The CDR3 nucleotides read TGCGCCAGCAGCCCCAACCTAGCGCCTCACGAGCAGTACTTC. Translation gives CASSPNLAPHEQYF.

V is TRBV29-1 and J is TRBJ1-1, with 7 bases matching TRBD1. J was trimmed by 2 bases and V by 5 bases; bases with no gene match: 8. There are 14 residues in the CDR3. In germline, CDR1 is SQVTM, CDR2 ANQGSEA. CDR3 sequence reads: CSVRRGQRNTEAFF. In DNA, the CDR3 is TGCAGCGTTAGAAGGGGACAGCGAAACACTGAAGCTTTCTTT.

The V call is TRBV11-3, the J call TRBJ1-1, with 9 bases that match TRBD1. The length of the CDR3 is 14 residues. Germline V gene sequence: CDR1 SGHNT, CDR2 YENEEA. The V gene end was trimmed by 4 bases and the J gene end by 4 bases; junction bases not matched to a gene: 4. CDR3 sequence (DNA): TGTGCCAGCAGCTCGGGACAGGGTTCCACTGAAGCTTTCTTT. The encoded protein is CASSSGQGSTEAFF.

The rearrangement uses TRBV2 and TRBJ2-7; the match to TRBD1 covers 10 bases. This CDR3 spans 14 amino acids. Per germline, CDR1 SNHLY and CDR2 FYNNEI. V lost 10 bases, J lost 5 bases, and 11 bases stayed unmatched. DNA for the CDR3: TGTGCCATCCCGCTTAAGACAGGGGGCGACGAGCAGTACTTC. Protein sequence: CAIPLKTGGDEQYF. The whole variable domain, remainder taken from reference TRBV2 and TRBJ2-7, is EPEVTQTPSHQVTQMGQEVILRCVPISNHLYFYWYRQILGQKVEFLVSFYNNEISEKSEIFDDQFSVERPDGSNFTLKIRSTKLEDSAMYFCAIPLKTGGDEQYFGPGTRLTVT.

V and J are TRBV5-4 and TRBJ1-2; 8 bases agree with TRBD1. The germline V gene encodes CDR1 SGHNT and CDR2 YYREEE (reference sequence). V gave up 4 bases and J gave up 6 bases; unmatched junction bases: 5. CDR3 length equals 13 residues. The CDR3 reads CASSPGQVNGYTF. The DNA of the CDR3 is TGTGCCAGCAGCCCGGGACAGGTCAATGGCTACACCTTC.

A single count supports this clone. The J gene is TRBJ2-3, the V gene TRBV30, with D perhaps matching TRBD2 (5 bases). V was pared by 3 bases and J by 2 bases, with 12 bases between. This CDR3 has 14 amino acids. The germline CDR1 and CDR2 sequences are GTSNPN and SVGIG (reference sequence). The CDR3 here is CAWRSLASTDTQYF. CDR3 DNA: TGTGCCTGGAGGTCGCTAGCCTCCACAGATACGCAGTATTTT.

V and J are TRBV2 and TRBJ1-1; D is undetermined. The CDR3 is made up of 12 amino acids. From germline, CDR1 is SNHLY and CDR2 FYNNEI. V was cut by 2 bases and J by 11 bases, with 12 bases left in between. CDR3 protein: CASSEYRRAAFF. Here the CDR3 DNA reads TGTGCCAGCAGTGAATATCGGAGGGCGGCTTTCTTT. Looking up the rest from reference TRBV2 and TRBJ1-1 gives the full variable domain: EPEVTQTPSHQVTQMGQEVILRCVPISNHLYFYWYRQILGQKVEFLVSFYNNEISEKSEIFDDQFSVERPDGSNFTLKIRSTKLEDSAMYFCASSEYRRAAFFGQGTRLTVV.

The chain has TRBV28 and TRBJ1-1; 7 bases are a match to TRBD1. The CDR3 is 16 amino acids. V lost 6 bases, J lost 4 bases, and 14 bases stayed unmatched. Germline-derived CDR1 and CDR2 are MDHEN and SYDVKM. The CDR3 loop reads CASSLTGLTSSTEAFF. Here the CDR3 DNA reads TGTGCCAGCAGCCTGACAGGGTTGACCTCGAGCACTGAAGCTTTCTTT.

This clone showed up just once. This chain connects TRBV4-2 to TRBJ1-3; 9 bases map to TRBD1. The CDR3 loop spans 16 amino acids. Germline V lookup: CDR1 LGHNA, CDR2 YNFKEQ. V lost 2 bases, J lost 3 bases, and 5 bases stayed unmatched. CDR3 amino acids: CASSQIQGAGGNTIYF. CDR3 coding DNA: TGTGCCAGCAGCCAAATACAGGGGGCAGGTGGAAACACCATATATTTT.

Only one count was recorded for this clone. The chain uses TRBV7-6 and TRBJ2-1, with 10 bases fitting TRBD1. V shed 1 base, J shed 4 bases, and the junction held 1 base outside the gene matches. In germline, CDR1 is SGHVS, CDR2 FNYEAQ. There are 15 residues in the CDR3. Written as DNA, the CDR3 is TGTGCCAGCAGCTTAGTGGGACAGGGGTACAATGAGCAGTTCTTC. This gives the protein CASSLVGQGYNEQFF.

The V and J genes are TRBV4-2 and TRBJ1-2, with TRBD1 identical over 7 bases. This CDR3 is built from 15 residues. The junction had 9 bases not matched to a gene; V was cut back by 1 base and J by 7 bases. The germline gives CDR1 LGHNA, CDR2 YNFKEQ. This CDR3 is CASSQVLRQGGGYTF. The CDR3 nucleotides are TGTGCCAGCAGCCAAGTACTTCGACAGGGTGGTGGCTACACCTTC.

J is TRBJ2-1 and V is TRBV4-2; the match to TRBD2 covers 10 bases. Germline trimming cut 0 bases from V and 1 base from J; bases unmatched to any gene: 3. Germline values: CDR1 LGHNA, CDR2 YNFKEQ. The CDR3 runs to 17 residues. CDR3 DNA sequence: TGTGCCAGCAGCCAAGATTGGACTAGCGGTTCCTACAATGAGCAGTTCTTC. This encodes CASSQDWTSGSYNEQFF.

In regard to this clone: A junction boundary mismatches the germline segment, possibly from a read error. The chain carries TRBV2 and TRBJ2-3; 8 nucleotides line up with TRBD2. The germline V gene encodes CDR1 SNHLY and CDR2 FYNNEI. The CDR3 covers 15 residues. The CDR3 coding sequence is TGTTCCAGCCAACGAGCGGGAGTTCTCCTGGATACGCAGTATTTT. This sequence encodes CSSQRAGVLLDTQYF.

This clone came up once. The rearrangement joins TRBV2 to TRBJ1-5, with D uncertain. The CDR3 runs 14 residues. The V end lost 2 bases, the J end lost 0 bases, and 5 bases lay between the germline ends. Germline lookup yields CDR1 SNHLY and CDR2 FYNNEI. CDR3 bases: TGTGCCAGCAGTGAACGGTATAGCAATCAGCCCCAGCATTTT. It codes for CASSERYSNQPQHF.

The gene calls are TRBV19 and TRBJ2-7; 7 positions agree with TRBD1. The ends lost 6 bases at V and 0 bases at J; junction bases unmatched: 8. In germline, CDR1 is LNHDA, CDR2 SQIVND (reference sequence). The CDR3 contains 15 residues. The CDR3 DNA follows: TGTGCCAGTAGGTCGACAGGGCCAAGCTCCTACGAGCAGTACTTC. Its protein is CASRSTGPSSYEQYF.

The V gene is TRBV2, the J gene TRBJ2-5; a weak D match, TRBD1 (6 bases). The ends were cut back, 6 bases at V and 0 bases at J, with 11 bases in the middle. There are 14 residues in the CDR3. Looked up from germline, CDR1 is SNHLY and CDR2 is FYNNEI. The CDR3 nucleotides are TGTGCCAGCAGGGACAGCTGGTACCAAGAGACCCAGTACTTC. This sequence encodes CASRDSWYQETQYF.